These 22 T cell receptor beta chains were sequenced from one sample in a study of T cell responses to AZD1222 COVID-19 vaccine (dated by TCRdb to about 2021). The time point label here, explained by the study, means: baseline before first vaccination. Receptors were amplified or captured by the immunoSEQ multiplex PCR assay. TCRdb carries this immuneACCESS record with in-frame sequences only. Its versions omit some clonotypes, under half of them owing to an unresolved V gene in the studies checked, with the rest unexplained. The sample records around 120,000 clones, roughly 90% of which are singletons. Of the sample, roughly 8.4% falls within the top ten clones. Specimen: peripheral blood, collected on day 0 of AZD1222 vaccination. These receptors all stem from an adult in good health.

The chain is built from TRBV19 and TRBJ1-2, with a possible D match to TRBD1 (6 bases). The CDR3 totals 15 residues. Trimming took 5 bases from V and 2 from J, leaving 15 bases between them. Germline V lookup: CDR1 LNHDA, CDR2 SQIVND (reference sequence). The CDR3 DNA reads as TGTGCCAGTAGTTCATTGGACGGGACAAACTATGGCTACACCTTC. Protein product: CASSSLDGTNYGYTF.

The chain combines TRBV9 with TRBJ1-3; D is ambiguous. CDR3 length: 13 residues. Trimming took 6 bases from V and 3 from J, leaving 10 bases between them. Germline assignment: CDR1 SGDLS and CDR2 YYNGEE. CDR3 sequence: CASMGGLGNTIYF. The CDR3, as DNA: TGTGCCAGCATGGGCGGGCTTGGAAACACCATATATTTT.

The chain is built from TRBV10-3 and TRBJ1-5; D gene uncertain. Germline CDR1 ENHRY, CDR2 SYGVKD. The CDR3 loop spans 15 amino acids. Trimming pared 2 bases from V and 4 bases from J, leaving 12 bases between. CDR3 in amino acids: CAISEAAGLNQPQHF. In nucleotides, the CDR3 is TGTGCCATCAGTGAGGCAGCAGGACTAAATCAGCCCCAGCATTTT.

This clone was seen just once. The V call is TRBV28, the J call TRBJ1-5, with D possibly matching TRBD1 (6 bases). V gave up 4 bases and J gave up 5 bases, with 18 bases separating them. The CDR3 spans 16 residues. Germline V gene sequence: CDR1 MDHEN, CDR2 SYDVKM. CDR3 in amino acids: CASSSDSLGYDQPQHF. Here the CDR3 DNA reads TGTGCCAGCAGTTCGGACAGTTTGGGGTATGATCAGCCCCAGCATTTT.

This rearrangement joins TRBV5-6 to TRBJ2-1; tentatively, D is TRBD2 (6 bases). Per germline, CDR1 SGHDT and CDR2 YYEEEE. This CDR3 comprises 15 residues. V was shortened by 4 bases and J by 7 bases, with 18 bases between the two germline ends. CDR3 residues: CASSVRTGTLNEQFF. CDR3 DNA sequence: TGTGCCAGCAGCGTGAGAACCGGGACTTTGAATGAGCAGTTCTTC.

The chain joins TRBV4-1 to TRBJ2-3; 9 bases match TRBD1. J lost 9 bases, V lost 1 base, and 11 bases had no gene match. The CDR3 totals 16 residues. CDR1 is MGHRA and CDR2 is YSYEKL in the germline V gene. The CDR3 here is CASSQGVLSGTGTQYF. In DNA, the CDR3 is TGCGCCAGCAGCCAAGGCGTTCTATCCGGGACAGGGACGCAGTATTTT.

CDR3 in amino acids: CASSVVGSGNEQFF. The CDR3 nucleotides are TGTGCCAGCAGCGTAGTTGGTAGCGGCAATGAGCAGTTCTTC. J is TRBJ2-1 and V is TRBV9; maybe TRBD2 (6 bases). Trimming took 0 bases from V and 6 from J, leaving 10 bases between them. There are 14 residues in the CDR3. Germline V gives CDR1 SGDLS, CDR2 YYNGEE.

The chain is built from TRBV18 and TRBJ1-1, with 8 bases lining up with TRBD1. J was trimmed by 5 bases and V by 6 bases; bases with no gene match: 8. This CDR3 has 14 residues. From germline, CDR1 is KGHSH and CDR2 LQKENI. The CDR3 nucleotides are TGTGCCAGCTCCTTGGACAGGGTGGGGACTGAAGCTTTCTTT. Translating it yields CASSLDRVGTEAFF.

The chain joins TRBV30 to TRBJ1-5, with D unresolved. The V gene's germline CDR1 is GTSNPN and CDR2 SVGIG (reference sequence). The V end lost 2 bases, the J end lost 4 bases, and 15 bases lay between the germline ends. CDR3 size: 15 residues. The CDR3 DNA sequence: TGTGCCTGGAGTTCAGGCCCGGCGCATAATCAGCCCCAGCATTTT. It is translated as CAWSSGPAHNQPQHF. The full variable domain, rest sourced from reference TRBV30 and TRBJ1-5, is SQTIHQWPATLVQPVGSPLSLECTVEGTSNPNLYWYRQAAGRGLQLLFYSVGIGQISSEVPQNLSASRPQDRQFILSSKKLLLSDSGFYLCAWSSGPAHNQPQHFGDGTRLSIL.

The rearrangement joins TRBV28 to TRBJ1-5; 8 nucleotides line up with TRBD1. CDR3 length: 15 amino acids. CDR1 is MDHEN and CDR2 is SYDVKM in the germline V gene. With V trimmed by 5 bases and J by 2 bases, 5 bases remained unmatched. Here the CDR3 DNA reads TGTGCCAGCAGTGCGACAGGGGCCGGCAATCAGCCCCAGCATTTT. Translating gives CASSATGAGNQPQHF.

Turning to this clone: The sample holds other DNA sequences that translate to the same CDR3. V usage is TRBV20-1 and J usage is TRBJ1-2; no clear D. The CDR3 is 11 amino acids. V lost 5 bases to trimming and J lost 2 bases, with 6 bases between them. CDR1 DFQATT and CDR2 SNEGSKA come from the germline V gene (reference sequence). In DNA, the CDR3 is TGCAGTGCTCGGGTGAACTATGGCTACACCTTC. Its protein is CSARVNYGYTF.

The chain couples TRBV5-1 to TRBJ2-2, with D possibly TRBD1 on 5 matching bases. Germline V gives CDR1 SGHRS, CDR2 YFSETQ. The CDR3 consists of 13 residues. Trimming cost V 3 bases and J 6 bases, with 9 bases left between them. The CDR3 DNA is TGCGCCAGCAGCTGGCAGGGATCCGGGGAGCTGTTTTTT. It translates to CASSWQGSGELFF.

This clone has just a few counts. This rearrangement joins TRBV28 to TRBJ2-1; D gene ambiguous. The ends were cut back, 6 bases at V and 8 bases at J, with 11 bases in the middle. This CDR3 comprises 12 residues. Germline V gives CDR1 MDHEN, CDR2 SYDVKM. The CDR3 reads CASRQRGYEQFF. The CDR3 DNA sequence: TGTGCCAGCAGGCAACGAGGTTATGAGCAGTTCTTC. The whole variable domain, remainder taken from reference TRBV28 and TRBJ2-1, is DVKVTQSSRYLVKRTGEKVFLECVQDMDHENMFWYRQDPGLGLRLIYFSYDVKMKEKGDIPEGYSVSREKKERFSLILESASTNQTSMYLCASRQRGYEQFFGPGTRLTVL.

The V gene is TRBV27, the J gene TRBJ2-7, with D possibly TRBD1 on 7 matching bases. The ends were cut back, 4 bases at V and 5 bases at J, with 15 bases in the middle. The CDR3 runs 14 residues. CDR1 and CDR2 (germline): MNHEY, SMNVEV (reference sequence). CDR3 nucleotide sequence: TGTGCCAGCAGTTGGAGGGGGCACTCGCACGAGCAGTACTTC. Protein sequence: CASSWRGHSHEQYF.

V is TRBV4-2 and J is TRBJ1-6, with TRBD1 as a possible D gene (6 bases). Deletions cut 1 base from V and 2 bases from J, with 9 bases between. Germline CDR1 is LGHNA and CDR2 is YNFKEQ. The CDR3 is 16 residues long. In DNA form, the CDR3 reads TGTGCCAGCAGCCAAGGCCGGGACACCTATAATTCACCCCTCCACTTT. Translating it yields CASSQGRDTYNSPLHF.

In its sample, this clone was seen a few times. V usage is TRBV6-2 or TRBV6-3 and J usage is TRBJ1-5; maybe TRBD1 (6 bases). Germline assignment: CDR1 MNHEY and CDR2 SVGEGT. This CDR3 has 18 amino acids. V was cut by 6 bases and J by 5 bases, with 26 bases left in between. CDR3 residues: CASSPRTGRWALYQPQHF. The CDR3 bases are TGTGCCAGCAGCCCGAGAACAGGGAGATGGGCGTTATATCAGCCCCAGCATTTT.

The chain employs TRBV18 and TRBJ2-3; D ambiguous. V gave up 0 bases and J gave up 5 bases, with 3 bases separating them. The V gene's germline CDR1 is KGHSH and CDR2 LQKENI. The CDR3 runs to 12 residues. DNA for the CDR3: TGTGCCAGCTCACCACCGGGAGATACGCAGTATTTT. As protein: CASSPPGDTQYF.

The chain has TRBV4-1 and TRBJ1-3; D gene ambiguous. This CDR3 has 16 amino acids. Trimming shortened V by 1 base and J by 0 bases, and 10 bases separated the two germline ends. Germline V gene lookup returns CDR1 MGHRA and CDR2 YSYEKL. For the CDR3, the DNA is TGCGCCAGCAGCCAAGTGGGCATCTACTCTGGAAACACCATATATTTT. Amino acid sequence: CASSQVGIYSGNTIYF.

This clone was observed a single time. The rearrangement links TRBV19 to TRBJ2-7, with D hard to call. This CDR3 region has 12 residues. Trimming left V 11 bases short and J 6 bases short, with 17 bases between. CDR1 is LNHDA, CDR2 SQIVND, per germline (reference sequence). The CDR3 coding sequence is TGTGCCTCCAAAGCCAGGTCGGGCGAGCAGTACTTC. Translated: CASKARSGEQYF. The whole variable domain, remainder taken from reference TRBV19 and TRBJ2-7, is DGGITQSPKYLFRKEGQNVTLSCEQNLNHDAMYWYRQDPGQGLRLIYYSQIVNDFQKGDIAEGYSVSREKKESFPLTVTSAQKNPTAFYLCASKARSGEQYFGPGTRLTVT.

The V call is TRBV20-1, the J call TRBJ1-1; D not resolved. Trimming removed 3 bases at V and 7 bases at J, with 12 bases between. The CDR3 contains 12 residues. Germline V gives CDR1 DFQATT, CDR2 SNEGSKA (reference sequence). CDR3 protein: CSASLPGSEAFF. Here the CDR3 DNA reads TGCAGTGCTAGTCTACCGGGAAGTGAAGCTTTCTTT.

The CDR3, as DNA: TGCGCCAGCAGCCTTCCCGAATTAAAAGGACAGGGGTTCTCCTACGAGCAGTACTTC. It codes for CASSLPELKGQGFSYEQYF. The V and J genes are TRBV5-1 and TRBJ2-7, with 9 bases matching TRBD1. The CDR3 length is 19 residues. J was trimmed by 0 bases and V by 4 bases; bases with no gene match: 17. The germline CDR1 and CDR2 sequences are SGHRS and YFSETQ. Full variable domain (outside the CDR3, taken from reference TRBV5-1 and TRBJ2-7): KAGVTQTPRYLIKTRGQQVTLSCSPISGHRSVSWYQQTPGQGLQFLFEYFSETQRNKGNFPGRFSGRQFSNSRSEMNVSTLELGDSALYLCASSLPELKGQGFSYEQYFGPGTRLTVT.

V and J are TRBV6-5 and TRBJ2-5, with D possibly matching TRBD2 (5 bases). The ends were cut back, 2 bases at V and 4 bases at J, with 14 bases in the middle. The CDR3 runs 15 residues. Germline V gene sequence: CDR1 MNHEY, CDR2 SVGAGI. CDR3 in amino acids: CASSYPHGGGETQYF. CDR3 bases: TGTGCCAGCAGTTACCCACACGGCGGAGGAGAGACCCAGTACTTC.